This T cell receptor beta chain was sequenced for a study of blood T cell repertoires in COVID-19. Whole-study context: The United States, Italy and Spain were the sources of the acute and convalescent COVID-19 samples.

The CDR3 is made up of 14 amino acids. The V end lost 4 bases, the J end lost 1 base, and 10 bases lay between the germline ends. CDR1 is LNHDA, CDR2 SQIVND, per germline (reference sequence). Original handling: Reference gene primer amplification gave estimated nucleated cell counts. The method was immunoSEQ multiplex PCR; TCRdb's version includes in-frame clones alone and lacks a portion of them. V, J and clone size are taken as reported in that table, and D and trimming were inferred from the DNA itself. This table has roughly 260,000 clones, roughly nine tenths appearing once. This TCR derives from a man between 60 and 70 years old who had recovered from COVID-19. This chain joins TRBV19 and TRBJ1-1; unclear D gene. Specimen: peripheral blood. This CDR3 is CASSTSHENTEAFF. CDR3 DNA sequence: TGTGCCAGTAGTACATCACACGAGAACACTGAAGCTTTCTTT.